This T cell receptor (beta chain) was retrieved from a study of cytomegalovirus exposure and HLA in healthy donors. Regarding the study as a whole: Associated with cytomegalovirus, according to the listing, were 164 TCR beta chains.

The CDR3 is 12 residues long. Germline CDR1 and CDR2: MDHEN and SYDVKM. Points on this clone: Its antigen is still unknown. At one end, the junction sequence differs from germline, possibly due to a read error.

Researchers ran the PCR with 60 Vbeta and 13 Jbeta primers. The protocol was immunoSEQ multiplex PCR, while the TCRdb copy is restricted to in-frame clones and leaves out a portion. Here the sample spans about 160,000 clones, about two thirds being singletons. The sequence was collected from a woman in her 30s in good health and CMV-seronegative. V gene TRBV28 combines with J gene TRBJ1-2; D gene ambiguous. Sequenced input: PBMCs. CDR3 sequence: CASSFYPYDYTF. CDR3 DNA sequence: TGTGCCAGCAGTTTCTACCCGTATGACTACACCTTC.